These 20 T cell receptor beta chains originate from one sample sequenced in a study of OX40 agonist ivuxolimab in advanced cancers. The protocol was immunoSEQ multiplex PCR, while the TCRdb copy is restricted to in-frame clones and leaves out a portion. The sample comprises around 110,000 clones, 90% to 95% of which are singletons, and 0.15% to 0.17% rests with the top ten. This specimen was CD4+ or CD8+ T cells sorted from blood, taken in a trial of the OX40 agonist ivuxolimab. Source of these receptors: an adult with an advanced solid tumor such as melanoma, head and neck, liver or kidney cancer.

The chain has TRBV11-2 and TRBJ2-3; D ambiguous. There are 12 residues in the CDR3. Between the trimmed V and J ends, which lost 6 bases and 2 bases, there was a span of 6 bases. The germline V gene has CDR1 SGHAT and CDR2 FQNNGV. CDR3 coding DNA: TGTGCCAGCAGTTCCTCCACAGATACGCAGTATTTT. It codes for CASSSSTDTQYF.

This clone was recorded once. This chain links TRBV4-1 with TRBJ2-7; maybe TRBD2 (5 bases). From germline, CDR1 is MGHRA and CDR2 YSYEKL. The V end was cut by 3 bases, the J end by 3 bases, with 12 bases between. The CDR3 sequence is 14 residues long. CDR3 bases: TGCGCCAGCAGCCAGACCGGGGTTGGCTACGAGCAGTACTTC. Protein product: CASSQTGVGYEQYF.

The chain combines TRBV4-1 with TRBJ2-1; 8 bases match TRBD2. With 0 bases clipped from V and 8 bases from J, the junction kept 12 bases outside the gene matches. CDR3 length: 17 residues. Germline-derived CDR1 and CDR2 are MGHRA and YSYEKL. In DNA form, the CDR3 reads TGCGCCAGCAGCCAAGATCCTTTAGCGGGATCGAACCATGAGCAGTTCTTC. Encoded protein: CASSQDPLAGSNHEQFF.

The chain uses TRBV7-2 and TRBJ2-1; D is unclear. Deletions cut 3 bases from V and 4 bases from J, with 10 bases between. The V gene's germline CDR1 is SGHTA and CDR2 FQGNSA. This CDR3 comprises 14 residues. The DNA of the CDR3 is TGTGCCAGCAGCTTCTTAACGCGGTACAATGAGCAGTTCTTC. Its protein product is CASSFLTRYNEQFF.

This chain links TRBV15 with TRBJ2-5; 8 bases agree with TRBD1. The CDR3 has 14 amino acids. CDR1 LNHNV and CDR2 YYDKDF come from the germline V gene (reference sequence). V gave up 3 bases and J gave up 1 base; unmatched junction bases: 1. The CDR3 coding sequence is TGTGCCACCAGCAGGGACAGGGCCCAAGAGACCCAGTACTTC. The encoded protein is CATSRDRAQETQYF.

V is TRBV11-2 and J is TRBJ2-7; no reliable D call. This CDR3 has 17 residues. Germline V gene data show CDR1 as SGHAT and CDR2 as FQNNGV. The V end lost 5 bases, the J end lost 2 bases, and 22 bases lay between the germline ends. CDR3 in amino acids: CASSPGWATQAAYEQYF. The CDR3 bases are TGTGCCAGCAGCCCGGGCTGGGCTACCCAAGCTGCCTACGAGCAGTACTTC.

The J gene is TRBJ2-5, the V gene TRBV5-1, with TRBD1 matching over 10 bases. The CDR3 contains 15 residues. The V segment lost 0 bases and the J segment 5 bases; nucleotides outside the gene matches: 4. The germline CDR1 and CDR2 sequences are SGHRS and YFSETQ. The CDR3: CASSLGQGAGETQYF. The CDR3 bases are TGCGCCAGCAGCTTGGGACAGGGGGCGGGGGAGACCCAGTACTTC.

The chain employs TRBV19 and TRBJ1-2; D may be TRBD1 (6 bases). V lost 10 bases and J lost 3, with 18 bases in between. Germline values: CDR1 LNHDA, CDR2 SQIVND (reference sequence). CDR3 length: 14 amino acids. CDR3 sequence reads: CAKNKQGRYYGYTF. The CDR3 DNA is TGTGCCAAGAACAAACAGGGACGGTACTATGGCTACACCTTC.

CDR3 in DNA: TGTGCCAGCAGTTTAACAGGGGGGTACGAGCAGTACTTC. It codes for CASSLTGGYEQYF. The chain couples TRBV27 to TRBJ2-7; 8 nucleotides line up with TRBD1. Germline CDR1 reads MNHEY; CDR2 reads SMNVEV (reference sequence). Germline trimming cut 2 bases from V and 4 bases from J; bases unmatched to any gene: 1. The CDR3 loop spans 13 amino acids.

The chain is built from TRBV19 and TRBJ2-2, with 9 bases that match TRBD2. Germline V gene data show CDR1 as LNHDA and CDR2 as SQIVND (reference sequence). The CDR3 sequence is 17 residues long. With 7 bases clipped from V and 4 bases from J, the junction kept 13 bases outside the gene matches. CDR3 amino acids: CASTRASGAARTGELFF. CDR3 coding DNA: TGTGCCAGTACGAGGGCTAGCGGGGCCGCGCGCACCGGGGAGCTGTTTTTT.

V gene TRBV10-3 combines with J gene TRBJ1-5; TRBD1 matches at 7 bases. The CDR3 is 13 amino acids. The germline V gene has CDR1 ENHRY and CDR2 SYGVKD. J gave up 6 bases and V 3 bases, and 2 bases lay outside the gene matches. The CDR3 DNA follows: TGTGCCATCAGTGAACAGGGGAGTCAGCCCCAGCATTTT. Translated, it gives CAISEQGSQPQHF.

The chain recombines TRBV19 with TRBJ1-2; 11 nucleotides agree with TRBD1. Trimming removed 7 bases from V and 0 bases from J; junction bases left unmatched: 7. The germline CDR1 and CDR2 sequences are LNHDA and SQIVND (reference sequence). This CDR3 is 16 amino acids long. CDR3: CASTQGQGATNYGYTF. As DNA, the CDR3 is TGTGCCAGTACCCAAGGACAGGGGGCGACTAACTATGGCTACACCTTC.

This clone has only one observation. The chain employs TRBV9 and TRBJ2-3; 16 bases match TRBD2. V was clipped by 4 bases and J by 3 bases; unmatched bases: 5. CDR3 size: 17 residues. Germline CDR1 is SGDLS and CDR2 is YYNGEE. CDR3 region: CASSRGLAGGLTDTQYF. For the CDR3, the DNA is TGTGCCAGCAGCCGGGGACTAGCGGGAGGGCTAACAGATACGCAGTATTTT.

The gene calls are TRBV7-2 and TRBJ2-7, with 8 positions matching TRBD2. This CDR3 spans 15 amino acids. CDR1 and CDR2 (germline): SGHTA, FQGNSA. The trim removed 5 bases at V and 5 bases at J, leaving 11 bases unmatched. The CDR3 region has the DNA TGTGCCAGCAGCCTCTCACTAGCGGCACCTCACGAGCAGTACTTC. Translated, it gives CASSLSLAAPHEQYF.

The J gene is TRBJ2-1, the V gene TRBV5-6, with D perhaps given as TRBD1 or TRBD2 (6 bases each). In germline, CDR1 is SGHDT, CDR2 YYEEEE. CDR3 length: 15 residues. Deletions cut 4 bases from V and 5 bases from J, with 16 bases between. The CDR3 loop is CASSPWGASNNEQFF. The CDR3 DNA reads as TGTGCCAGCAGCCCCTGGGGGGCATCAAACAATGAGCAGTTCTTC.

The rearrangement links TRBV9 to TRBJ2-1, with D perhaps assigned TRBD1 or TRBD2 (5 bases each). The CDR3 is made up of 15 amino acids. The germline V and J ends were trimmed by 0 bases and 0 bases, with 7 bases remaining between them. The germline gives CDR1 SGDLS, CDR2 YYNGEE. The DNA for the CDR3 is TGTGCCAGCAGCGTAGTTGGGGGCTCCTACAATGAGCAGTTCTTC. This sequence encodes CASSVVGGSYNEQFF.

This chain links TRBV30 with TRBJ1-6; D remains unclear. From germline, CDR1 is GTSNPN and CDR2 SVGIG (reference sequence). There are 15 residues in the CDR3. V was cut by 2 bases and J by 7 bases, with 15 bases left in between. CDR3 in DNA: TGTGCCTGGAGTATAGGCCTGACGGGAAATTCACCCCTCCACTTT. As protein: CAWSIGLTGNSPLHF.

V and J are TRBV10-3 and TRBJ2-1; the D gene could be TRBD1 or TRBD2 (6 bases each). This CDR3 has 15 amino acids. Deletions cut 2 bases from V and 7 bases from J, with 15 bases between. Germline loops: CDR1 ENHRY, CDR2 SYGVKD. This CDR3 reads CAISEVGGLENEQFF. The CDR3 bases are TGTGCCATCAGTGAGGTGGGGGGCCTGGAGAATGAGCAGTTCTTC.

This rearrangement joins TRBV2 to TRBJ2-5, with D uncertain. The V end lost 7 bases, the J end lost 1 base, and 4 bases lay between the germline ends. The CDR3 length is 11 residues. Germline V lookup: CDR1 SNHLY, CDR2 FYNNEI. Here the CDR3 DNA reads TGTGCCAGCAACAGCCAAGAGACCCAGTACTTC. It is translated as CASNSQETQYF.

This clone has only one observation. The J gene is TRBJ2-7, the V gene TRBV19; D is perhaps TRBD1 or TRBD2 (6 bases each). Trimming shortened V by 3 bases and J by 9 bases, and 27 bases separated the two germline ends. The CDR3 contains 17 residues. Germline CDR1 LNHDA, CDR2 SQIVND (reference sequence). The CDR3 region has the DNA TGTGCCAGTAGTATGCGTTTCGTGGTCGGGGGCGTAAGGGTGCAGTACTTC. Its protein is CASSMRFVVGGVRVQYF.